Listed below are T cell receptor beta chains from one sample, sequenced in a study of T-cell memory formation after mild COVID-19. TCRdb itself ran the 5' RACE reads through MiXCR, one entry per CDR3 protein. This sample has almost 550,000 distinct CDR3 sequences; roughly 21% occur once, and the top ten carry around 12%. Sequencing was performed on PBMCs or a T cell subset sorted from them (not recorded which). These receptors all come from an adult woman who had mild COVID-19 (a few samples of this study predate the infection). Cell type and time point are not known. CDR3s include the opening cysteine and the closing phenylalanine or tryptophan. A D gene is named only where the DNA matches it firmly. The size of a clone is reported for some rows only, either as once, few or many, or as a class for expanded clones.

D	J	size	V	CDR3	DNA
.	TRBJ2-6	.	TRBV2	CASSKSAGANVLTF	TGTGCCAGCTCCAAATCGGCTGGGGCCAACGTCCTGACTTTC
TRBD1	TRBJ2-3	few	TRBV15	CATSAIQGLRDTQYF	TGTGCCACCAGCGCAATACAGGGGTTGAGAGATACGCAGTATTTT
.	TRBJ2-3	few	TRBV4-3	CASSQDSFRCHSTDTQYF	TGCGCCAGCAGCCAAGATAGTTTTCGGTGCCACAGCACAGATACGCAGTATTTT
TRBD2	TRBJ2-1	.	TRBV20-1	CSAGEARGTIDNEQFF	TGCAGTGCTGGGGAGGCGCGGGGGACCATCGACAATGAGCAGTTCTTC
.	TRBJ2-2	few	TRBV19	CASSIRSRNTGELFF	TGTGCCAGTAGTATCCGAAGCCGGAACACCGGGGAGCTGTTTTTT
.	TRBJ1-1	.	TRBV15	CATSSRPGPLNTEAFF	TGTGCCACCAGCAGTCGTCCCGGGCCACTGAACACTGAAGCTTTCTTT
TRBD2	TRBJ2-3	few	TRBV20-1	CSARTSGGTDTQYF	TGCAGTGCTAGAACCAGCGGGGGAACAGATACGCAGTATTTT
TRBD1	TRBJ2-7	once	TRBV29-1	CSTPGQGREQYF	TGCAGCACCCCTGGACAGGGGAGAGAGCAGTACTTC
TRBD1	TRBJ1-2	.	TRBV4-1	CASSQATGVYYGYTF	TGCGCCAGCAGCCAAGCTACAGGGGTATACTATGGCTACACCTTC
.	TRBJ2-2	.	TRBV12-3/TRBV12-4	CASSLTSGAGGELFF	TGTGCCAGCAGTTTGACGTCGGGGGCGGGCGGGGAGCTGTTTTTT
.	TRBJ2-6	.	TRBV29-1	CSVAGDGSSGANVLTF	TGCAGCGTTGCAGGAGACGGGAGCTCTGGGGCCAACGTCCTGACTTTC
TRBD2	TRBJ2-7	.	TRBV7-9	CASSSSTSGGTYEQYF	TGTGCCAGCAGCTCCTCGACTAGCGGGGGAACCTACGAGCAGTACTTC
.	TRBJ2-3	.	TRBV7-9	CASSLPDRSWGASTDTQYF	TGTGCCAGCAGCTTACCCGACCGTTCGTGGGGGGCCAGCACAGATACGCAGTATTTT
.	TRBJ1-5	.	TRBV27	CASSPEGWTLEPQHF	TGTGCCAGCAGTCCGGAAGGGTGGACTCTGGAGCCCCAGCATTTT
TRBD1	TRBJ2-6	.	TRBV19	CATGQGGSGANVLTF	TGTGCCACCGGACAGGGTGGTTCTGGGGCCAACGTCCTGACTTTC